A selection of T cell receptor beta chains follows, all from one sample in a study of T-cell reconstitution after alpha-beta-depleted transplantation in children. Using its own MiXCR run on the PCR reads, TCRdb lists one record per CDR3 protein. The repertoire holds roughly 500,000 distinct CDR3 sequences, with under 12% as singletons. Sequencing used PBMCs, obtained before TCRalphabeta/CD19-depleted stem cell transplant. Every receptor here comes from a child aged 2-15 years with inherited bone marrow failure, due to receive a stem cell transplant. Each CDR3 is given with its conserved first and last residue. D genes are given only for firm matches. The listing skips clone size in some rows; elsewhere it reads once, few, many or a size class.

V gene: TRBV24-1
D gene: TRBD1
J gene: TRBJ1-4
CDR3 length: 16
clone size: many
CDR3 protein: CATSDAGQGSGEKLFF
CDR3 DNA: TGTGCCACCAGTGATGCGGGACAGGGGTCCGGTGAAAAACTGTTTTTT

V gene: TRBV10-3
D gene: TRBD2
J gene: TRBJ2-7
CDR3 length: 18
clone size: many
CDR3 protein: CAISEKEDGSGRDYEQYF
CDR3 DNA: TGTGCCATCAGTGAGAAGGAGGATGGTAGCGGGAGGGATTACGAGCAGTACTTC

V gene: TRBV11-3
D gene: .
J gene: TRBJ1-1
CDR3 length: 15
clone size: .
CDR3 protein: CASSLGGPRDTEAFF
CDR3 DNA: TGTGCCAGCAGCTTAGGCGGGCCACGGGACACTGAAGCTTTCTTT

V gene: TRBV24-1
D gene: .
J gene: TRBJ2-2
CDR3 length: 16
clone size: many
CDR3 protein: CATSDWAGSDTGELFF
CDR3 DNA: TGTGCCACCAGTGATTGGGCGGGGTCGGACACCGGGGAGCTGTTTTTT

V gene: TRBV9
D gene: .
J gene: TRBJ2-7
CDR3 length: 14
clone size: few
CDR3 protein: CASSVATGHYEQYF
CDR3 DNA: TGTGCCAGCAGCGTAGCTACCGGCCACTACGAGCAGTACTTC

V gene: TRBV18
D gene: TRBD1
J gene: TRBJ2-1
CDR3 length: 17
clone size: many
CDR3 protein: CASSPNRGMGWSNEQFF
CDR3 DNA: TGTGCCAGCTCACCAAACAGGGGAATGGGATGGAGCAATGAGCAGTTCTTC

V gene: TRBV7-8
D gene: TRBD2
J gene: TRBJ2-2
CDR3 length: 15
clone size: many
CDR3 protein: CASSPSGRALGELFF
CDR3 DNA: TGTGCCAGCAGCCCAAGCGGGAGGGCCTTAGGGGAGCTGTTTTTT

V gene: TRBV29-1
D gene: .
J gene: TRBJ1-1
CDR3 length: 13
clone size: many
CDR3 protein: CSVVKDSNTEAFF
CDR3 DNA: TGCAGCGTTGTAAAGGATTCGAACACTGAAGCTTTCTTT

V gene: TRBV9
D gene: .
J gene: TRBJ2-3
CDR3 length: 15
clone size: .
CDR3 protein: CASSVGGRGVDRQYF
CDR3 DNA: TGTGCCAGCAGCGTAGGGGGCAGGGGCGTAGATAGGCAGTATTTT

V gene: TRBV7-2
D gene: .
J gene: TRBJ2-1
CDR3 length: 15
clone size: few
CDR3 protein: CASSLTGGLYNEQFF
CDR3 DNA: TGTGCCAGCAGCTTAACAGGCGGGCTTTACAATGAGCAGTTCTTC

V gene: TRBV20-1
D gene: TRBD1
J gene: TRBJ1-5
CDR3 length: 14
clone size: many
CDR3 protein: CSAVPGQGHQPQHF
CDR3 DNA: TGCAGTGCTGTTCCGGGACAGGGGCATCAGCCCCAGCATTTT

V gene: TRBV10-2
D gene: TRBD2
J gene: TRBJ2-2
CDR3 length: 15
clone size: .
CDR3 protein: CASISLAGGTGELFF
CDR3 DNA: TGCGCCAGCATCTCGCTAGCGGGAGGTACCGGGGAGCTGTTTTTT

V gene: TRBV27
D gene: .
J gene: TRBJ2-3
CDR3 length: 15
clone size: .
CDR3 protein: CASSLWLARTDTQYF
CDR3 DNA: TGTGCCAGCAGTTTATGGTTAGCGAGGACAGATACGCAGTATTTT

V gene: TRBV5-1
D gene: TRBD2
J gene: TRBJ2-7
CDR3 length: 17
clone size: many
CDR3 protein: CASSLARLAGWTGEQYF
CDR3 DNA: TGCGCCAGCAGCTTGGCCAGACTAGCGGGATGGACGGGGGAGCAGTACTTC

V gene: TRBV20-1
D gene: .
J gene: TRBJ2-7
CDR3 length: 13
clone size: many
CDR3 protein: CSATPRVDYEQYF
CDR3 DNA: TGCAGTGCTACCCCCCGGGTTGACTACGAGCAGTACTTC

V gene: TRBV3-1
D gene: TRBD2
J gene: TRBJ2-1
CDR3 length: 16
clone size: many
CDR3 protein: CASSQDVASGVHEQFF
CDR3 DNA: TGTGCCAGCAGCCAAGATGTTGCTAGCGGAGTACATGAGCAGTTCTTC

V gene: TRBV10-1
D gene: .
J gene: TRBJ2-7
CDR3 length: 15
clone size: many
CDR3 protein: CASSASRATIYEQYF
CDR3 DNA: TGCGCCAGCAGTGCTTCCAGGGCCACTATCTACGAGCAGTACTTC

V gene: TRBV2
D gene: TRBD2
J gene: TRBJ2-1
CDR3 length: 18
clone size: few
CDR3 protein: CASSDYWLAGAQYNEQFF
CDR3 DNA: TGTGCCAGCAGTGACTACTGGCTAGCGGGAGCCCAATACAATGAGCAGTTCTTC

V gene: TRBV20-1
D gene: TRBD2
J gene: TRBJ2-1
CDR3 length: 13
clone size: many
CDR3 protein: CSAKAGAYNEQFF
CDR3 DNA: TGCAGTGCTAAAGCGGGAGCGTACAATGAGCAGTTCTTC

V gene: TRBV6-2/TRBV6-3
D gene: .
J gene: TRBJ2-5
CDR3 length: 11
clone size: many
CDR3 protein: CASSGGETQYF
CDR3 DNA: TGTGCCAGCAGTGGAGGGGAGACCCAGTACTTC

V gene: TRBV6-4
D gene: TRBD1
J gene: TRBJ1-1
CDR3 length: 15
clone size: many
CDR3 protein: CASTRLTGRNTEAFF
CDR3 DNA: TGTGCCAGCACCCGACTGACAGGGAGGAACACTGAAGCTTTCTTT

V gene: TRBV11-2
D gene: TRBD2
J gene: TRBJ2-2
CDR3 length: 18
clone size: many
CDR3 protein: CASSLVELAGVNTGELFF
CDR3 DNA: TGTGCCAGCAGCTTAGTCGAGCTAGCGGGAGTGAACACCGGGGAGCTGTTTTTT

V gene: TRBV18
D gene: TRBD2
J gene: TRBJ2-7
CDR3 length: 15
clone size: many
CDR3 protein: CASPRTSGRTYEQYF
CDR3 DNA: TGTGCCAGCCCCCGGACTAGCGGGAGGACCTACGAGCAGTACTTC

V gene: TRBV4-2
D gene: .
J gene: TRBJ2-7
CDR3 length: 14
clone size: .
CDR3 protein: CASSQGGIIYEQYF
CDR3 DNA: TGTGCCAGCAGCCAAGGTGGCATCATCTACGAGCAGTACTTC

V gene: TRBV10-3
D gene: TRBD2
J gene: TRBJ2-7
CDR3 length: 17
clone size: few
CDR3 protein: CAISEILLAGVFYEQYF
CDR3 DNA: TGTGCCATCAGTGAGATTCTGCTAGCGGGAGTGTTCTACGAGCAGTACTTC

V gene: TRBV28
D gene: .
J gene: TRBJ1-5
CDR3 length: 15
clone size: many
CDR3 protein: CASSLGGRGNQPQHF
CDR3 DNA: TGTGCCAGCAGTTTGGGGGGACGCGGGAATCAGCCCCAGCATTTT

V gene: TRBV29-1
D gene: TRBD2
J gene: TRBJ2-1
CDR3 length: 13
clone size: many
CDR3 protein: CSGLAGSYNEQFF
CDR3 DNA: TGCAGCGGTCTAGCGGGATCTTACAATGAGCAGTTCTTC

V gene: TRBV11-2
D gene: TRBD1
J gene: TRBJ1-5
CDR3 length: 15
clone size: .
CDR3 protein: CASSFGTVNNQPQHF
CDR3 DNA: TGTGCCAGCAGCTTCGGGACAGTAAACAATCAGCCCCAGCATTTT

V gene: TRBV29-1
D gene: TRBD2
J gene: TRBJ2-5
CDR3 length: 14
clone size: many
CDR3 protein: CSVEVRLAEETQYF
CDR3 DNA: TGCAGCGTTGAGGTCCGACTAGCGGAAGAGACCCAGTACTTC

V gene: TRBV12-3/TRBV12-4
D gene: .
J gene: TRBJ2-1
CDR3 length: 13
clone size: many
CDR3 protein: CASSSLMVHEQFF
CDR3 DNA: TGTGCCAGCAGTTCCCTTATGGTACATGAGCAGTTCTTC

V gene: TRBV12-3/TRBV12-4
D gene: TRBD2
J gene: TRBJ2-5
CDR3 length: 14
clone size: many
CDR3 protein: CASRGGLAGETQYF
CDR3 DNA: TGTGCCAGCAGGGGAGGACTAGCGGGAGAGACCCAGTACTTC

V gene: TRBV20-1
D gene: TRBD2
J gene: TRBJ2-1
CDR3 length: 16
clone size: many
CDR3 protein: CSARDSLRLADNEQFF
CDR3 DNA: TGCAGTGCTAGAGATTCGTTGAGACTAGCGGACAATGAGCAGTTCTTC

V gene: TRBV7-2
D gene: TRBD1
J gene: TRBJ2-1
CDR3 length: 16
clone size: many
CDR3 protein: CASSYLPGQSYNEQFF
CDR3 DNA: TGTGCCAGCAGCTATCTCCCGGGACAGTCTTACAATGAGCAGTTCTTC

V gene: TRBV7-2
D gene: TRBD1
J gene: TRBJ1-6
CDR3 length: 15
clone size: many
CDR3 protein: CASSLGDRLNSPLHF
CDR3 DNA: TGTGCCAGCAGCTTAGGGGACAGGCTTAATTCACCCCTCCACTTT

V gene: TRBV29-1
D gene: TRBD2
J gene: TRBJ2-3
CDR3 length: 15
clone size: .
CDR3 protein: CSVEGTSGIQDTQYF
CDR3 DNA: TGCAGCGTTGAAGGGACTAGCGGGATACAAGATACGCAGTATTTT

V gene: TRBV27
D gene: .
J gene: TRBJ1-1
CDR3 length: 13
clone size: few
CDR3 protein: CASSLISGAIAFF
CDR3 DNA: TGTGCCAGCAGTTTAATCTCGGGTGCTATTGCTTTCTTT

V gene: TRBV5-1
D gene: .
J gene: TRBJ1-1
CDR3 length: 14
clone size: many
CDR3 protein: CASSLWDLNTEAFF
CDR3 DNA: TGCGCCAGCAGCTTATGGGATTTGAACACTGAAGCTTTCTTT

V gene: TRBV7-2
D gene: .
J gene: TRBJ2-7
CDR3 length: 13
clone size: many
CDR3 protein: CASSLKISYEQYF
CDR3 DNA: TGTGCCAGCAGCTTAAAGATATCCTACGAGCAGTACTTC

V gene: TRBV4-3
D gene: TRBD2
J gene: TRBJ2-4
CDR3 length: 12
clone size: many
CDR3 protein: CASSQGGDIQYF
CDR3 DNA: TGCGCCAGCAGCCAGGGAGGGGACATTCAGTACTTC

V gene: TRBV6-6
D gene: .
J gene: TRBJ2-7
CDR3 length: 12
clone size: many
CDR3 protein: CASSSYRDEQYF
CDR3 DNA: TGTGCCAGCAGTTCGTACAGGGACGAGCAGTACTTC

V gene: TRBV27
D gene: TRBD1
J gene: TRBJ1-6
CDR3 length: 14
clone size: many
CDR3 protein: CASSFGTVNSPLHF
CDR3 DNA: TGTGCCAGCAGTTTTGGGACAGTCAATTCACCCCTCCACTTT

V gene: TRBV28
D gene: .
J gene: TRBJ2-5
CDR3 length: 15
clone size: many
CDR3 protein: CASSPKGNGEETQYF
CDR3 DNA: TGTGCCAGCAGTCCGAAGGGTAATGGGGAAGAGACCCAGTACTTC

V gene: TRBV27
D gene: .
J gene: TRBJ1-5
CDR3 length: 13
clone size: many
CDR3 protein: CASSISLNQPQHF
CDR3 DNA: TGTGCCAGCAGCATAAGCCTCAATCAGCCCCAGCATTTT

V gene: TRBV20-1
D gene: TRBD2
J gene: TRBJ2-3
CDR3 length: 16
clone size: many
CDR3 protein: CSAREWASGRADTQYF
CDR3 DNA: TGCAGTGCTAGAGAGTGGGCTAGCGGGAGGGCAGATACGCAGTATTTT

V gene: TRBV19
D gene: TRBD1
J gene: TRBJ1-6
CDR3 length: 13
clone size: .
CDR3 protein: CASSPDRDSPLHF
CDR3 DNA: TGTGCCAGTAGCCCGGACAGGGACTCACCCCTCCACTTT

V gene: TRBV5-5
D gene: .
J gene: TRBJ2-2
CDR3 length: 17
clone size: few
CDR3 protein: CASTLRGERSNTGELFF
CDR3 DNA: TGTGCCAGCACCTTGAGGGGCGAGAGATCGAACACCGGGGAGCTGTTTTTT

V gene: TRBV10-3
D gene: .
J gene: TRBJ2-5
CDR3 length: 16
clone size: many
CDR3 protein: CAISESGVTSQDTQYF
CDR3 DNA: TGTGCCATCAGTGAGTCGGGCGTCACCAGCCAAGATACCCAGTACTTC

V gene: TRBV12-3/TRBV12-4
D gene: TRBD2
J gene: TRBJ2-1
CDR3 length: 15
clone size: many
CDR3 protein: CASSLPSGAYNEQFF
CDR3 DNA: TGTGCCAGCAGTTTACCTAGCGGAGCCTACAATGAGCAGTTCTTC

V gene: TRBV6-5
D gene: .
J gene: TRBJ2-7
CDR3 length: 15
clone size: .
CDR3 protein: CASSYSRGSAYEQYF
CDR3 DNA: TGTGCCAGCAGTTACTCGAGAGGGAGCGCCTACGAGCAGTACTTC

V gene: TRBV20-1
D gene: .
J gene: TRBJ1-2
CDR3 length: 12
clone size: many
CDR3 protein: CSALTPLYGYTF
CDR3 DNA: TGCAGTGCTCTGACACCGCTCTATGGCTACACCTTC

V gene: TRBV10-2
D gene: .
J gene: TRBJ1-2
CDR3 length: 14
clone size: many
CDR3 protein: CASTAFSHSYGYTF
CDR3 DNA: TGCGCCAGCACCGCCTTTTCCCATAGCTATGGCTACACCTTC

V gene: TRBV7-9
D gene: .
J gene: TRBJ2-1
CDR3 length: 12
clone size: many
CDR3 protein: CASSRRVNEQFF
CDR3 DNA: TGTGCCAGCAGCCGACGGGTCAATGAGCAGTTCTTC

V gene: TRBV20-1
D gene: TRBD2
J gene: TRBJ2-1
CDR3 length: 15
clone size: many
CDR3 protein: CSASGGTILDNEQFF
CDR3 DNA: TGCAGTGCTAGTGGGGGGACTATTCTCGACAATGAGCAGTTCTTC